A single sample gave rise to the 24 T cell receptor beta chains below, sequenced in a study of T cell clonality in common variable immunodeficiency. Generated by immunoSEQ multiplex PCR, the TCRdb table keeps only in-frame clones and is missing some. Singletons are absent from the sample, which has about 81,000 clones. The sequencing sample was made of peripheral blood mononuclear cells. The source of these receptors is a person aged 18 to 70 in good health.

This clone was recorded many times. The read ends 3 residues shy of where the CDR3 ends; the end is completed using the germline J gene. The V call is TRBV2, the J call TRBJ2-1; 11 nucleotides match TRBD2. The ends lost 7 bases at V and 7 bases at J; junction bases unmatched: 15. The CDR3 sequence is 17 residues long. Germline V gene sequence: CDR1 SNHLY, CDR2 FYNNEI. The CDR3 DNA, read in part, is TGTGCCAGCAAACCCCTAGCGGGAGGACCTACGGGGAATGAG. Protein product: CASKPLAGGPTGNE. The whole CDR3 region reads CASKPLAGGPTGNEQFF.

This clone was observed many times. Mismatch with germline at one junction end may stem from a read error. The sequenced fragment ends 3 residues before the CDR3 boundary, so the rest is inferred from the germline J gene. V usage is TRBV4-2 and J usage is TRBJ2-7; 8 nucleotides match TRBD2. Germline loops: CDR1 LGHNA, CDR2 YNFKEQ. This CDR3 contains 18 residues. The covered CDR3 bases are TGCGCCAGCAGCCAAGACCGCTCAACCCCGGGACTAGCCTACGAG. Residues: CASSQDRSTPGLAYE. The full-length CDR3 reads as CASSQDRSTPGLAYEQYF.

The table lists this clone with many counts. The read gets to within 3 residues of the CDR3 end, and the germline J gene fills in the rest. The chain recombines TRBV5-1 with TRBJ1-2; 7 bases are shared with TRBD1. The germline gives CDR1 SGHRS, CDR2 YFSETQ. CDR3 length: 14 residues. The sequenced part of the CDR3 DNA is TGCGCCAGCAGCCTGACCCAGGGGGTGAGGGGC. Protein: CASSLTQGVRG. The entire CDR3 sequence reads CASSLTQGVRGYTF. The whole variable domain, remainder taken from reference TRBV5-1 and TRBJ1-2, is KAGVTQTPRYLIKTRGQQVTLSCSPISGHRSVSWYQQTPGQGLQFLFEYFSETQRNKGNFPGRFSGRQFSNSRSEMNVSTLELGDSALYLCASSLTQGVRGYTFGSGTRLTVV.

The table lists this clone with many counts. Read coverage stops 3 residues before the CDR3 terminus; the germline J gene supplies the remainder. This rearrangement joins TRBV30 to TRBJ1-4; possible D gene TRBD1, 5 bases. Germline loops: CDR1 GTSNPN, CDR2 SVGIG (reference sequence). This CDR3 has 14 residues. The V and J ends lost 2 bases and 7 bases respectively, with 14 bases between them. This CDR3 is CAWSPGQVGEKLFF. The sequenced part of the CDR3 DNA is TGTGCCTGGAGTCCAGGACAAGTCGGTGAAAAA.

This clone was picked up many times. The missing CDR3 end, 3 residues past where the read stops, is filled in from the germline J gene. The chain has TRBV20-1 and TRBJ2-2; tentative D call: TRBD1 (6 bases). The CDR3 covers 17 residues. Per germline, CDR1 DFQATT and CDR2 SNEGSKA (reference sequence). Deletions cut 0 bases from V and 2 bases from J, with 16 bases between. The CDR3 loop reads CSARDKQGPTNTGELFF. Partial CDR3 DNA: TGCAGTGCTAGAGATAAACAGGGACCAACCAACACCGGGGAG.

This clone showed up many times. The read ends 3 residues before the CDR3 terminus; that terminus is restored from the germline J gene. The rearrangement joins TRBV7-2 to TRBJ2-3; D is unresolved. The CDR3 runs 15 residues. Germline loops: CDR1 SGHTA, CDR2 FQGNSA. The V and J ends lost 1 base and 6 bases respectively, with 14 bases between them. CDR3 protein: CASSLGRPRSDTQYF. The sequenced CDR3 bases are TGTGCCAGCAGCTTAGGGCGGCCCCGGTCTGATACG.

Many counts were recorded for this clone. Read sequence stops 3 residues before the CDR3 end, and the germline J gene provides the missing end. This chain connects TRBV5-4 to TRBJ2-7, with 8 bases fitting TRBD1. The CDR3 length is 14 residues. V was clipped by 2 bases and J by 3 bases; unmatched bases: 4. Germline CDR1 and CDR2: SGHNT and YYREEE (reference sequence). The CDR3 bases that were read are TGTGCCAGCAGCTTCAGGGGGCAGGGCTACGAG. Its protein is CASSFRGQGYE. The complete CDR3 reads CASSFRGQGYEQYF.

This clone was counted at least ten times. With the read ending 3 residues before the CDR3 end, the germline J gene is used to fill in that end. The chain is built from TRBV20-1 and TRBJ2-7; 9 nucleotides line up with TRBD1. V dropped 5 bases and J dropped 5; count of bases not matched to a gene: 13. This CDR3 has 15 residues. The germline V gene has CDR1 DFQATT and CDR2 SNEGSKA (reference sequence). This CDR3 is CSAAFPQGASDEQYF. The DNA read from the CDR3 is TGCAGTGCTGCCTTTCCACAGGGGGCTAGCGACGAG.

The table lists this clone with many counts. The read stops 3 residues short of the end of the CDR3; the missing end is completed from the germline J gene. V is TRBV9 and J is TRBJ2-3, with 7 positions matching TRBD1. Unmatched junction bases numbered 8, after V lost 3 bases and J lost 1 base. CDR1 and CDR2 (germline): SGDLS, YYNGEE. CDR3 length: 16 residues. The CDR3 region is CASSAFQGVGTDTQYF. The covered CDR3 bases are TGTGCCAGCAGCGCCTTTCAGGGGGTGGGCACAGATACG.

The table lists this clone with many counts. The read ends 3 residues shy of where the CDR3 ends; the end is completed using the germline J gene. The rearrangement links TRBV7-2 to TRBJ1-2; TRBD1 matches at 10 bases. The ends lost 4 bases at V and 5 bases at J; junction bases unmatched: 4. CDR1 is SGHTA and CDR2 is FQGNSA in the germline V gene. CDR3 length: 14 residues. The CDR3 loop reads CASSWTGGTYGYTF. The sequenced part of the CDR3 DNA is TGTGCCAGCAGCTGGACAGGGGGGACATATGGC.

This clone was detected many times. The DNA ends 3 residues before the CDR3 does, and the rest of the CDR3 is filled in from the germline J gene. The J gene is TRBJ1-4, the V gene TRBV5-1; tentative D call: TRBD1 (6 bases). Germline V gene sequence: CDR1 SGHRS, CDR2 YFSETQ. The CDR3 extends over 15 amino acids. Trimming took 4 bases from V and 2 from J, leaving 12 bases between them. The covered CDR3 bases are TGCGCCAGCAGCCTGTACAGGGACACTAATGAAAAA. Its protein product is CASSLYRDTNEK. The full CDR3 is CASSLYRDTNEKLFF.

This clone was observed at least ten times. Read sequence stops 3 residues before the CDR3 end, and the germline J gene provides the missing end. The chain links TRBV30 to TRBJ1-2; possible D gene TRBD1, 6 bases. CDR3 length: 15 residues. The V gene's germline CDR1 is GTSNPN and CDR2 SVGIG (reference sequence). The CDR3 bases that were read are TGTGCCTGGAGTGTACTGCGCGCAGGGGCGGACGGC. Amino acid sequence: CAWSVLRAGADG. The CDR3, in full, reads CAWSVLRAGADGYTF.

This clone was recorded at least ten times. From the germline J gene comes the end of the CDR3, since the read stops 3 residues before it. V gene TRBV4-1 combines with J gene TRBJ2-7, with a tentative D call TRBD1 (5 bases). With 2 bases removed from V and 5 bases from J, the gap between germline ends came to 10 bases. The CDR3 has 13 amino acids. CDR1 and CDR2 (germline): MGHRA, YSYEKL. The CDR3 loop reads CASSQRQGHEQYF. Incomplete CDR3 DNA: TGCGCCAGCAGCCAACGCCAGGGTCACGAG.

In its sample, this clone was seen many times. The read is 3 residues too short to cover the CDR3 end, so that end is filled in from the germline J gene. The chain is built from TRBV5-6 and TRBJ2-7; 13 bases fit TRBD2. The J segment lost 2 bases and the V segment lost 4 bases, leaving 3 bases of the junction unmatched. The CDR3 contains 15 residues. The germline V gene has CDR1 SGHDT and CDR2 YYEEEE. CDR3 residues: CASSPGLAGAYEQYF. The CDR3 bases that were read are TGTGCCAGCAGCCCCGGACTAGCGGGAGCCTACGAG.

This clone appeared many times. Partial CDR3 DNA: TGTGCCAGCAGCTCGACCGGGACAGCGTTGTTGGGC. As protein: CASSSTGTALLG. The whole CDR3 reads CASSSTGTALLGYTF. This chain connects TRBV5-5 to TRBJ1-2; 7 bases agree with TRBD1. The CDR3 extends 3 residues past the end of the read, so its final part is completed from the germline J gene. This CDR3 has 15 residues. Germline CDR1 and CDR2: SGHKS and YYEKEE (reference sequence).

This clone has just a few counts. The sequence runs out 3 residues before the end of the CDR3; the remainder is reconstructed from the germline J gene. This chain connects TRBV11-2 to TRBJ1-2, with D perhaps TRBD1 (6 bases). CDR1 is SGHAT and CDR2 is FQNNGV in the germline V gene. The CDR3 totals 13 residues. Deletions cut 6 bases from V and 4 bases from J, with 12 bases between. The CDR3 region is CASRSGQSYGYTF. The part of the CDR3 DNA that was read is TGTGCCAGCAGATCTGGACAGTCCTATGGC.

This clone showed up many times. The read ends 3 residues early relative to the CDR3; the germline J gene fills the gap. The chain employs TRBV5-1 and TRBJ1-1; tentative D call: TRBD1 (5 bases). The V and J ends lost 1 base and 3 bases respectively, with 10 bases between them. This CDR3 is built from 14 residues. The germline gives CDR1 SGHRS, CDR2 YFSETQ. The DNA read from the CDR3 is TGCGCCAGCAGCTTGCGAGCGGGGGACACTGAA. Translating it yields CASSLRAGDTE. The full CDR3 protein reads CASSLRAGDTEAFF.

This clone has at least ten counts. Compared with germline, one end of the junction differs, possibly owing to a read error. Coverage ceases 3 residues before the CDR3 finishes, and the germline J gene fills in the end. The chain couples TRBV7-2 to TRBJ2-7; D is unresolved. The CDR3 has 12 residues. CDR1 SGHTA and CDR2 FQGNSA come from the germline V gene. Incomplete CDR3 DNA: TGTGCCAGCAGCTCCGACTCCCACGAG. This gives the protein CASSSDSHE. The complete CDR3 reads CASSSDSHEQYF.

This clone was detected ten times or more. The read finishes 3 residues shy of the CDR3 end, and the germline J gene is used to complete it. The chain recombines TRBV29-1 with TRBJ2-5; TRBD1 matches 7 bases. This CDR3 contains 12 residues. Germline CDR1 is SQVTM and CDR2 is ANQGSEA. Trimming cost V 5 bases and J 5 bases; bases outside gene matches: 5. CDR3 region: CSVLKGAETQYF. The CDR3 DNA, read in part, is TGCAGCGTTCTTAAGGGGGCGGAGACC.

This clone occurred a few times. The CDR3 sequence: CASTPDIPQETQYF. The covered CDR3 bases are TGTGCCAGCACCCCGGACATTCCCCAAGAGACC. The rearrangement joins TRBV18 to TRBJ2-5, with a weak D call TRBD1 (5 bases). The read finishes 3 residues shy of the CDR3 end, and the germline J gene is used to complete it. The V gene lost 8 bases and the J gene lost 1 base, with 14 bases spanning the gap. Germline V gene sequence: CDR1 KGHSH, CDR2 LQKENI. CDR3 size: 14 residues.

As for this clone: The sequenced fragment ends 3 residues before the CDR3 boundary, so the rest is inferred from the germline J gene. The gene calls are TRBV6-4 and TRBJ2-3; 7 bases match TRBD2. V lost 4 bases to trimming and J lost 7 bases; unmatched junction nucleotides: 11. This CDR3 comprises 15 residues. Germline CDR1 MRHNA, CDR2 SNTAGT. CDR3 region: CASSARLARGNTQYF. The CDR3 bases that were read are TGTGCCAGCAGTGCCCGACTAGCCCGCGGAAATACG.

This clone showed up many times. The sequenced fragment ends 3 residues before the CDR3 boundary, so the rest is inferred from the germline J gene. This chain connects TRBV23-1 to TRBJ1-5; TRBD1 aligns across 9 bases. TRBV23-1 is sorted into the ORF group, with uncertain function. With 3 bases clipped from V and 7 bases from J, the junction kept 7 bases outside the gene matches. CDR3 length: 15 residues. CDR3 DNA, as far as it was read: TGCGCCAGCAGTCACCCTCGGACAGGGGCCCAGCCC. This sequence encodes CASSHPRTGAQP. The full CDR3 sequence reads CASSHPRTGAQPQHF.

This clone has a count of ten or more. The read gets to within 3 residues of the CDR3 end, and the germline J gene fills in the rest. The V gene is TRBV5-1, the J gene TRBJ2-1, with 10 positions matching TRBD2. J gave up 3 bases and V 8 bases, and 8 bases lay outside the gene matches. This CDR3 contains 15 residues. Per germline, CDR1 SGHRS and CDR2 YFSETQ. CDR3 residues: CASGPGLANYNEQFF. The covered CDR3 bases are TGCGCCAGTGGGCCGGGACTAGCGAACTACAATGAG.

This clone was observed at least ten times. One end of the junction fails to match germline, which may point to a read error. With the read ending 3 residues before the CDR3 end, the germline J gene is used to fill in that end. The rearrangement uses TRBV4-2 and TRBJ2-3; possible D gene TRBD2, 7 bases. The CDR3 is 17 residues long. The germline CDR1 and CDR2 sequences are LGHNA and YNFKEQ. Partial CDR3 DNA: TGCGCCAGCAGCCAAGATCTAGCGGACAGTCACACAGATACG. The encoded protein is CASSQDLADSHTDT. In full, the CDR3 is CASSQDLADSHTDTQYF.